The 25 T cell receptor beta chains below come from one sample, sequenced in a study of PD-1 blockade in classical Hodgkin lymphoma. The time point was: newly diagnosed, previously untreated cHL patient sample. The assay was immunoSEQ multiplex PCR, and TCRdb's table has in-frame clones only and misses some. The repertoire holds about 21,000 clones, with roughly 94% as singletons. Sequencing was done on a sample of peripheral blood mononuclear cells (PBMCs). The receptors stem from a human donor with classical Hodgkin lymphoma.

CDR3 sequence (DNA): TGTGCCAGCAGGGCACTAGCGGGCGACAATGAGCAGTTCTTC. Translated, it gives CASRALAGDNEQFF. The V and J genes are TRBV7-9 and TRBJ2-1, with TRBD2 matching over 9 bases. Trimming took 6 bases from V and 5 from J; bases not matched to a gene: 5. This CDR3 comprises 14 residues. The germline gives CDR1 SEHNR, CDR2 FQNEAQ (reference sequence).

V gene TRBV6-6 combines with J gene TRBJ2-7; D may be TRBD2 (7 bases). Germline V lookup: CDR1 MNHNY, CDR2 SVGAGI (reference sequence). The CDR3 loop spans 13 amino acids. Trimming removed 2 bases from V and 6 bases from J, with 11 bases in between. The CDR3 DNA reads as TGTGCCAGCAGTTACCGGGGGGCGGGCGAGCAGTACTTC. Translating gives CASSYRGAGEQYF.

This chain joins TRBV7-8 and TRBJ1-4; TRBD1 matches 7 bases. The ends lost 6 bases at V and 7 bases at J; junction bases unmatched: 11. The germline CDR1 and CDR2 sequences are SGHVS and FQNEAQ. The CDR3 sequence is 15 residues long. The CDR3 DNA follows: TGTGCCAGCAGGCCGGTGGGAGGGGGCAGTGAAAAACTGTTTTTT. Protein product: CASRPVGGGSEKLFF.

CDR3 sequence: CASSVSPGGVDIQYF. The DNA of the CDR3 is TGTGCCAGCAGCGTATCTCCCGGAGGGGTGGACATTCAGTACTTC. The V call is TRBV9, the J call TRBJ2-4; maybe TRBD2 (6 bases). V was cut by 1 base and J by 8 bases, with 16 bases left in between. In germline, CDR1 is SGDLS, CDR2 YYNGEE. The CDR3 loop spans 15 amino acids.

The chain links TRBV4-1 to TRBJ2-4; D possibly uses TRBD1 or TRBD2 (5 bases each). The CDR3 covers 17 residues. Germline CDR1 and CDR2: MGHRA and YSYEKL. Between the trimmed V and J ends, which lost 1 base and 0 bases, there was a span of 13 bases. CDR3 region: CASSQVGPWLAKNIQYF. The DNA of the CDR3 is TGCGCCAGCAGCCAAGTGGGACCGTGGTTAGCCAAAAACATTCAGTACTTC.

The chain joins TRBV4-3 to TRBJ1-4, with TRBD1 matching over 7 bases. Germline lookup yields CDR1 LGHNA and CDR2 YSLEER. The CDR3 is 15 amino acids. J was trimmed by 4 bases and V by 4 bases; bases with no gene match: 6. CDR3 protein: CASSPRTGNNEKLFF. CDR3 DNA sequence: TGCGCCAGCAGCCCCAGGACAGGAAATAATGAAAAACTGTTTTTT.

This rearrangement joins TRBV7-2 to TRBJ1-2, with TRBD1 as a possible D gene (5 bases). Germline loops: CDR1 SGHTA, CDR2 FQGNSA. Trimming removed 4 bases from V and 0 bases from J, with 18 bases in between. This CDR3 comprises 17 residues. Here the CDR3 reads CASSSNSGPPTNYGYTF. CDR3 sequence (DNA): TGTGCCAGCAGCTCTAACTCAGGGCCCCCCACTAACTATGGCTACACCTTC.

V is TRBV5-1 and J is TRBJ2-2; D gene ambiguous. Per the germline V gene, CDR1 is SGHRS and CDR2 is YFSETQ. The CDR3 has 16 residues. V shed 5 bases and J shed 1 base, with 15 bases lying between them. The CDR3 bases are TGCGCCAGCAGAAGATCCACGGTTGTGAACACCGGGGAGCTGTTTTTT. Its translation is CASRRSTVVNTGELFF.

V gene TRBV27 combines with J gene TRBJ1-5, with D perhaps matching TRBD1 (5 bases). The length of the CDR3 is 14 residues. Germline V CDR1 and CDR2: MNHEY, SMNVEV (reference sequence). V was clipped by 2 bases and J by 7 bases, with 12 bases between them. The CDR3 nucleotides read TGTGCCAGCAGTTTAAGGGCAGGGTTACAGCCCCAGCATTTT. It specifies CASSLRAGLQPQHF.

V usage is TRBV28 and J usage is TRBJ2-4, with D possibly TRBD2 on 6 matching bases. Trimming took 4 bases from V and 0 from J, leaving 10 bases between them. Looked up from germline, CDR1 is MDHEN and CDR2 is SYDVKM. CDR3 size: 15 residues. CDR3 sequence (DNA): TGTGCCAGCAGTTCGACGGGACTAGCCAAAAACATTCAGTACTTC. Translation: CASSSTGLAKNIQYF.

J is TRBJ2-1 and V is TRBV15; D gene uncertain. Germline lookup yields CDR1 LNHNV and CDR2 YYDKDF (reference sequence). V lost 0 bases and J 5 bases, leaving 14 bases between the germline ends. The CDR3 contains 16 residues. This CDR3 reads CATSREISRLDNEQFF. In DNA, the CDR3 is TGTGCCACCAGCAGAGAAATTTCTAGGCTCGACAATGAGCAGTTCTTC. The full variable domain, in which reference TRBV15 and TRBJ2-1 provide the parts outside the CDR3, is DAMVIQNPRYQVTQFGKPVTLSCSQTLNHNVMYWYQQKSSQAPKLLFHYYDKDFNNEADTPDNFQSRRPNTSFCFLDIRSPGLGDTAMYLCATSREISRLDNEQFFGPGTRLTVL.

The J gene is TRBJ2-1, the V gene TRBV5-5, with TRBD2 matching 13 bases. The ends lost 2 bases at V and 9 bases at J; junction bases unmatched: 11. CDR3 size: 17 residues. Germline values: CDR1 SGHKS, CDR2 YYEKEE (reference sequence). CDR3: CASSFTSGGAVGPEQFF. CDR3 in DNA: TGTGCCAGCAGCTTCACTAGCGGGGGGGCGGTAGGTCCTGAGCAGTTCTTC.

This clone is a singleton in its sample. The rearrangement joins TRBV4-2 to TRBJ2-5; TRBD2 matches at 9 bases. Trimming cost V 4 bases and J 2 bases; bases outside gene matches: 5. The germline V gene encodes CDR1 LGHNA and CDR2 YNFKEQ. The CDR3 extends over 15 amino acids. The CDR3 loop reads CASSRPGLAQETQYF. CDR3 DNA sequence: TGTGCCAGCAGCCGACCGGGACTAGCACAAGAGACCCAGTACTTC.

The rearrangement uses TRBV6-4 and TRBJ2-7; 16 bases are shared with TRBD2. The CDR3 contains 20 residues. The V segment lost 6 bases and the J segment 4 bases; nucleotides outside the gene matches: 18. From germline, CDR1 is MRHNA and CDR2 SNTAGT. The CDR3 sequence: CASRHTGTSGGVSRRYEQYF. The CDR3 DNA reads TGTGCCAGCAGACACACCGGGACTAGCGGGGGGGTTTCACGTCGATACGAGCAGTACTTC.

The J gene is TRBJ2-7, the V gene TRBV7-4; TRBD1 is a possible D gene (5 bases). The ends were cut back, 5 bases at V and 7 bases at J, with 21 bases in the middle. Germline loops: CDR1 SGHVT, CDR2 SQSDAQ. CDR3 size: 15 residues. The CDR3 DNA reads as TGTGCCAGCAGCCTAGGGGTAGGGATCTTCAGGGAGCAGTACTTC. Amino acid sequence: CASSLGVGIFREQYF.

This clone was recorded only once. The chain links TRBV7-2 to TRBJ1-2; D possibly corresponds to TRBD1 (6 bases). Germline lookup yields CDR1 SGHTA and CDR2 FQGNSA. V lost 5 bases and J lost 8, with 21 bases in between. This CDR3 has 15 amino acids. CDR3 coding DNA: TGTGCCAGCAGCCCCCGGACAGCCCGGGTGCGAGGCTACACCTTC. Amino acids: CASSPRTARVRGYTF.

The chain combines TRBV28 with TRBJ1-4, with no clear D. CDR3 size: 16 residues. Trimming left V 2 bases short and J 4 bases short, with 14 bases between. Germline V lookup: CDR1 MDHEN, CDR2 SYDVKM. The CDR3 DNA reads TGTGCCAGCAGTTTACTCGAACTATCGGGTAATGAAAAACTGTTTTTT. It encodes CASSLLELSGNEKLFF.

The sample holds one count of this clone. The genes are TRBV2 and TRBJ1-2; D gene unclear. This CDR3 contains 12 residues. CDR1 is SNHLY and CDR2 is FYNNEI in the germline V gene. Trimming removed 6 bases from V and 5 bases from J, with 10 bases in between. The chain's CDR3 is CASRGSEYGYTF. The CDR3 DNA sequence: TGTGCCAGCAGGGGCAGCGAATATGGCTACACCTTC.

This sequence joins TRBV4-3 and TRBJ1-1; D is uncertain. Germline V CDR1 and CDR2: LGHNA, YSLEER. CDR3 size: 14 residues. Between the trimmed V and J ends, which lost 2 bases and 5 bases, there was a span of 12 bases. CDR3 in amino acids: CASSQYEGVTEAFF. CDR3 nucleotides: TGCGCCAGCAGCCAATATGAGGGAGTGACTGAAGCTTTCTTT.

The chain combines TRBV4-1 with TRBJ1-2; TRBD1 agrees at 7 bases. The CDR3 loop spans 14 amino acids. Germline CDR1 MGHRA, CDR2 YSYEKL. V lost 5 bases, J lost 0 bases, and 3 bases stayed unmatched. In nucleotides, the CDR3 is TGCGCCAGCAGCAGGGACAGTACTAACTATGGCTACACCTTC. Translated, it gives CASSRDSTNYGYTF.

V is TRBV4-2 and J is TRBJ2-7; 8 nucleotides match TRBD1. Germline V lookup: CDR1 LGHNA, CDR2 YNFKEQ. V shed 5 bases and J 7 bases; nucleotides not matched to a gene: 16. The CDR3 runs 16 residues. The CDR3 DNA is TGTGCCAGCAGCGGACCTACAACCAGGGGGCTTAGAGAGCAGTACTTC. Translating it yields CASSGPTTRGLREQYF.

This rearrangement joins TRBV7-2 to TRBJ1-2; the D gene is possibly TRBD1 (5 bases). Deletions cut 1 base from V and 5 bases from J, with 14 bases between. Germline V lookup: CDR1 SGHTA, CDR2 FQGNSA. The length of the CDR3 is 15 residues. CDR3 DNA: TGTGCCAGCAGCTTAGTTGGGGGGGGATTGTATGGCTACACCTTC. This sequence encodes CASSLVGGGLYGYTF.

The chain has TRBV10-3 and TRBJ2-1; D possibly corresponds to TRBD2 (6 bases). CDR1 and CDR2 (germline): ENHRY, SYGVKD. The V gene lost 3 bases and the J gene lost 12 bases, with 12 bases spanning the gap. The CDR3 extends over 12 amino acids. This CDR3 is CAISDREPRQFF. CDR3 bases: TGTGCCATCAGTGATCGGGAGCCGCGGCAGTTCTTC.

The CDR3 region has the DNA TGTGCCTGGAGTCATGTTGGGGAGACCCAGTACTTC. The encoded protein is CAWSHVGETQYF. The genes are TRBV30 and TRBJ2-5, with D unresolved. The CDR3 has 12 residues. Germline-derived CDR1 and CDR2 are GTSNPN and SVGIG (reference sequence). V was shortened by 2 bases and J by 5 bases, with 9 bases between the two germline ends.

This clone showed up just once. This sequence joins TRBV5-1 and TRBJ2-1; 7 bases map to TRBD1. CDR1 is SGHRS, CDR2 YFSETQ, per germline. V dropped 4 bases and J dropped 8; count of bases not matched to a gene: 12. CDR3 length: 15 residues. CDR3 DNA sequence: TGCGCCAGCAGCAACCAGGCAGGGGGAATAGATGAGCAGTTCTTC. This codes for CASSNQAGGIDEQFF.